Each of the 6 T cell receptor beta chains below was sequenced from the same sample in a study of blood T cells in healthy people across ages. With a J-beta primer mix and a sample-barcoded 5' primer, a second PCR ran 7 to 11 cycles. Via MiXCR, TCRdb re-called the 5' RACE reads, giving one row per CDR3 protein. The profile shows under 800,000 distinct CDR3 sequences, around a fifth of them singletons. Sequences were obtained from blood. These receptor sequences come from a man aged 65 to 85 in good health.

The rearrangement links TRBV10-3 to TRBJ2-7; 10 bases are a match to TRBD2. Germline V gene data show CDR1 as ENHRY and CDR2 as SYGVKD. V lost 9 bases to trimming and J lost 4 bases; unmatched junction nucleotides: 6. This CDR3 comprises 13 residues. In nucleotides, the CDR3 is TGTGCCATTTCTAGCGGGAGAAGGTACGAGCAGTACTTC. It translates to CAISSGRRYEQYF.

This clonotype was picked up many times. The chain carries TRBV29-1 and TRBJ1-2, with D possibly TRBD1 on 5 matching bases. Germline V gives CDR1 SQVTM, CDR2 ANQGSEA. This CDR3 contains 14 residues. Trimming stripped 1 base from V and 5 bases from J, with 14 bases between. The CDR3 sequence is CSVEGADRVYGYTF. Written as DNA, the CDR3 is TGCAGCGTTGAAGGCGCAGACAGAGTGTATGGCTACACCTTC.

The chain has TRBV3-1 and TRBJ2-3, with TRBD2 matching 12 bases. This CDR3 comprises 16 residues. CDR1 and CDR2 from the germline V gene are LGHDT and YNNKEL (reference sequence). V lost 6 bases to trimming and J lost 2 bases; unmatched junction nucleotides: 6. CDR3 amino acids: CASSPLAGGVTDTQYF. The CDR3 nucleotides read TGTGCCAGCAGTCCACTAGCGGGAGGTGTCACAGATACGCAGTATTTT.

This clonotype was seen more than once but under ten times. This chain connects TRBV18 to TRBJ2-5; D is unresolved. TRBJ2-7 explains the end of the DNA better; the J call may be wrong. This CDR3 spans 13 amino acids. Germline V gene data show CDR1 as KGHSH and CDR2 as LQKENI. The CDR3 here is CASSPSGHYEQYF. CDR3 DNA sequence: TGTGCCAGCTCACCATCCGGGCACTACGAGCAGTACTTC.

This clonotype has a handful of counts. The chain has TRBV18 and TRBJ1-3, with D possibly matching TRBD1 (5 bases). Germline loops: CDR1 KGHSH, CDR2 LQKENI. V was shortened by 0 bases and J by 0 bases, with 9 bases between the two germline ends. The length of the CDR3 is 16 residues. CDR3 sequence (DNA): TGTGCCAGCTCACCACCGCGGAGGGGCTCTGGAAACACCATATATTTT. Translation gives CASSPPRRGSGNTIYF.

This clonotype has only a few counts. The chain's CDR3 is CASSLSLAGVIDTQYF. As DNA, the CDR3 is TGTGCCAGCAGCTTGTCACTAGCGGGAGTAATAGATACGCAGTATTTT. The chain is built from TRBV7-9 and TRBJ2-3; 11 positions match TRBD2. With V trimmed by 3 bases and J by 5 bases, 7 bases remained unmatched. This CDR3 has 16 amino acids. The germline V gene has CDR1 SEHNR and CDR2 FQNEAQ (reference sequence).